This T cell receptor beta chain was retrieved from a study of graft-versus-host responses after intestinal transplantation. Looking at the study overall: Uniformly, recipients were administered anti-thymocyte globulin induction with subsequent tacrolimus and steroids for around three years.

Sequenced by immunoSEQ multiplex PCR; TCRdb stores in-frame clones only, minus some. This table holds more than 12,000 clones, about 95% found once. CDR1 is SGHTS and CDR2 is YDEGEE in the germline V gene. The CDR3 contains 15 residues. V trimming: 4 bases; J trimming: 2 bases; junction bases outside the gene matches: 4. The chain is built from TRBV5-8 and TRBJ2-3, with 10 positions matching TRBD1. Material: PBMCs, obtained 9 days after transplant. The sequence came from a human patient who received an intestinal transplant, so some T cells may come from the graft donor. The CDR3 is CASSHGQGVTDTQYF. The CDR3 nucleotides are TGTGCCAGCAGCCACGGACAGGGGGTCACAGATACGCAGTATTTT. The full variable domain, with the rest looked up from reference TRBV5-8 and TRBJ2-3, is EAGVTQSPTHLIKTRGQQATLRCSPISGHTSVYWYQQALGLGLQFLLWYDEGEERNRGNFPPRFSGRQFPNYSSELNVNALELEDSALYLCASSHGQGVTDTQYFGPGTRLTVL.